Listed below are T cell receptor beta chains from one sample, sequenced in a study of shared clonotypes between healthy human individuals. Profiling relied on immunoSEQ multiplex PCR, and the TCRdb table lists in-frame clones only, not all of them. The sample shows 2 million to 2.5 million clones, about 95% of them seen only once. What was sequenced was naive CD8+ T cells sorted from blood. Receptor source: a man between 18 and 35 years old in good health. Both conserved end residues are part of each CDR3. A D gene is named only where the DNA matches it firmly.

D: TRBD1
V: TRBV10-3
J: TRBJ2-1
DNA: TGTGCCATCAGTGGATTTGAGACAGGGCTCAATGAGCAGTTCTTC
CDR3: CAISGFETGLNEQFF

D: NA
V: TRBV13
J: TRBJ2-7
DNA: TGTGCCAGCAGGTCTGCGGCGGGGACCTACGAGCAGTACTTC
CDR3: CASRSAAGTYEQYF

D: NA
V: TRBV27
J: TRBJ1-5
DNA: TGTGCCAGCAGGGGGGAAGGGGCTAGTCAGCCCCAGCATTTT
CDR3: CASRGEGASQPQHF

D: TRBD1
V: TRBV28
J: TRBJ2-7
DNA: TGTGCCAGCAGTCCGACAGGGGGCCCCTACGAGCAGTACTTC
CDR3: CASSPTGGPYEQYF

D: NA
V: TRBV6-1
J: TRBJ2-7
DNA: TGTGCCAGCAGTGCACGTGGTACCTACGAGCAGTACTTC
CDR3: CASSARGTYEQYF

D: TRBD1
V: TRBV6-1
J: TRBJ1-6
DNA: TGTGCCAGCAGTGAAGCGGTCACGGGACAGGGCGGGCGTTCACCCCTCCACTTT
CDR3: CASSEAVTGQGGRSPLHF

D: NA
V: TRBV29-1
J: TRBJ2-5
DNA: TGCAGCGTTTCCGTAGTGGGCTCCTGGGAGGAGACCCAGTACTTC
CDR3: CSVSVVGSWEETQYF

D: NA
V: TRBV2
J: TRBJ1-3
DNA: TGTGCCAGCAGTGAAGCTGTGGAGAACACCATATATTTT
CDR3: CASSEAVENTIYF

D: TRBD2
V: TRBV6-6
J: TRBJ2-5
DNA: TGTGCCAGCAGTTACCTAGCGGGAGGGCCCCGGGAGACCCAGTACTTC
CDR3: CASSYLAGGPRETQYF

D: NA
V: TRBV30
J: TRBJ2-7
DNA: TGTGCCTGGAGTCTAGGGGGGTACGAGCAGTACTTC
CDR3: CAWSLGGYEQYF

D: NA
V: TRBV7-2
J: TRBJ1-5
DNA: TGTGCCAGCAGCTTGACCCTAGGACAGCCTAATCAGCCCCAGCATTTT
CDR3: CASSLTLGQPNQPQHF

D: NA
V: TRBV27
J: TRBJ2-7
DNA: TGTGCCAGCAGTTTTCTTGGGACGACCTACGAGCAGTACTTC
CDR3: CASSFLGTTYEQYF

D: NA
V: TRBV5-4
J: TRBJ1-1
DNA: TGTGCCAGCAGCACGCACGGGACATTAGAAGCTTTCTTT
CDR3: CASSTHGTLEAFF

D: NA
V: TRBV21-1
J: TRBJ2-1
DNA: TGTGCCAGCAGCAAAGTTGGCACCAATCCGACAATAGTGCAGTTCTTC
CDR3: CASSKVGTNPTIVQFF

D: TRBD1
V: TRBV6-5
J: TRBJ2-7
DNA: TGTGCCAGCAGTTACTCCTTTCCGGGACAGGGATACGAGCAGTACTTC
CDR3: CASSYSFPGQGYEQYF

D: TRBD2
V: TRBV5-1
J: TRBJ2-7
DNA: TGCGCCAGCAGCTTGGCGGCTAGCGGATCCAGCTACGAGCAGTACTTC
CDR3: CASSLAASGSSYEQYF

D: NA
V: TRBV5-6
J: TRBJ1-5
DNA: TGTGCCAGCAGCGCTTCCCTGGGGGGCAATCAGCCCCAGCATTTT
CDR3: CASSASLGGNQPQHF